Here is one T cell receptor (beta chain) with its context. What it binds is unknown. This record belongs to a study of T-cell memory formation after mild COVID-19. Points from the study as a whole: There was a balanced CD4/CD8 profile in clones contracting day 15 to 85, and later expanders leaned CD4+. Memory from before infection featured some responding clones, which suggests cross-reactive memory joined. Mostly located in CM and EM were contracting CD4+ clones, with contracting CD8+ clones located in EMRA.

The junction had 10 bases not matched to a gene; V was cut back by 8 bases and J by 8 bases. The CDR3 is 13 amino acids. TCRdb itself ran the 5' RACE reads through MiXCR, one entry per CDR3 protein. The sample yields 110,000 or so distinct CDR3 sequences, 22% seen once. This TCR was sampled from a young man who had mild COVID-19 (a few samples of this study predate the infection). Cell type and time point are not known. What was sequenced was PBMCs or a T cell subset sorted from them (not recorded which). The chain links TRBV12-3 or TRBV12-4 to TRBJ2-3; TRBD2 matches 7 bases. CDR3 bases: TGTGCCAGCGCCCGGGGGGTGGGAGCTACGCAGTATTTT. Protein sequence: CASARGVGATQYF.